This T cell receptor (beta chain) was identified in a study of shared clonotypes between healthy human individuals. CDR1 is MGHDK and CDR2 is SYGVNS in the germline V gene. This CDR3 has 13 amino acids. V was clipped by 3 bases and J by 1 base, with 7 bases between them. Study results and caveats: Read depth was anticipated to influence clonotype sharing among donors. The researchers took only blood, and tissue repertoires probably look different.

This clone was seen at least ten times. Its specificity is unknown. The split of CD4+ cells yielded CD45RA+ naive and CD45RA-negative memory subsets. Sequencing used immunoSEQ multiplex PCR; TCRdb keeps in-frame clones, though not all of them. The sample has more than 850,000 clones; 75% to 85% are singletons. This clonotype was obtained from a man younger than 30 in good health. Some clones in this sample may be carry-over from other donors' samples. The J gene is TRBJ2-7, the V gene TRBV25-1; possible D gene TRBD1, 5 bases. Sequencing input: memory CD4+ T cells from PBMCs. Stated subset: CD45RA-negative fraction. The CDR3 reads CASSEAGSYEQYF. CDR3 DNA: TGTGCCAGCAGTGAGGCAGGGTCCTACGAGCAGTACTTC.